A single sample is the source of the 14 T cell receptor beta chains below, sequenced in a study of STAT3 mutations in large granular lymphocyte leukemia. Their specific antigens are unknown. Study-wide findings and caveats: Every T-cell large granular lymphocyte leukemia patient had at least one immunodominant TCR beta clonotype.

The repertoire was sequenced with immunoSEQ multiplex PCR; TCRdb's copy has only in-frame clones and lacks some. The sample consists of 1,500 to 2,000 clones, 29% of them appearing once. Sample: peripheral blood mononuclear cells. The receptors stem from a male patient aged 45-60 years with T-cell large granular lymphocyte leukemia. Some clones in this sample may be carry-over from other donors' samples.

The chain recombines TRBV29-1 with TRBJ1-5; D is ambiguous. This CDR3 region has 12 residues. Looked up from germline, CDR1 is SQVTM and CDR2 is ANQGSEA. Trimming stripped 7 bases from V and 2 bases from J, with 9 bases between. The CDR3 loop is CSAGNGNQPQHF. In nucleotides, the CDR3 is TGCAGCGCTGGGAATGGCAATCAGCCCCAGCATTTT. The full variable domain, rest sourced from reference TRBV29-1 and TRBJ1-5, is SAVISQKPSRDICQRGTSLTIQCQVDSQVTMMFWYRQQPGQSLTLIATANQGSEATYESGFVIDKFPISRPNLTFSTLTVSNMSPEDSSIYLCSAGNGNQPQHFGDGTRLSIL.

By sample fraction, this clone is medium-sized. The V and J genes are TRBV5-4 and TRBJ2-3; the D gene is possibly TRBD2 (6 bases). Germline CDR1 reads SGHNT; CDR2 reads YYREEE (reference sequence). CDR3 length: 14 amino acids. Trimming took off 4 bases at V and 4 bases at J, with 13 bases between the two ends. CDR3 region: CASSPGVAADTQYF. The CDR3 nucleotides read TGTGCCAGCAGCCCGGGAGTAGCCGCAGATACGCAGTATTTT. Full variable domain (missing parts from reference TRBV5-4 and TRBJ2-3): ETGVTQSPTHLIKTRGQQVTLRCSSQSGHNTVSWYQQALGQGPQFIFQYYREEENGRGNFPPRFSGLQFPNYSSELNVNALELDDSALYLCASSPGVAADTQYFGPGTRLTVL.

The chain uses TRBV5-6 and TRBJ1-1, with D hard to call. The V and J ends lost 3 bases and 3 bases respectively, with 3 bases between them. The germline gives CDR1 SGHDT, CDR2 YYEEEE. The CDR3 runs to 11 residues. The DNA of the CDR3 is TGTGCCAGCAGCTACCACACTGAAGCTTTCTTT. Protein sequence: CASSYHTEAFF.

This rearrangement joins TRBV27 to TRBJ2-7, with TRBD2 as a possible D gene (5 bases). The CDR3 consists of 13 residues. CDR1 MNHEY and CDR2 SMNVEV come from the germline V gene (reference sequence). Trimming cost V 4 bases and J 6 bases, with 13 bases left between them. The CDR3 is CASSSTVEAEQYV. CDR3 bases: TGTGCCAGCAGTTCAACTGTGGAGGCCGAGCAGTACGTC.

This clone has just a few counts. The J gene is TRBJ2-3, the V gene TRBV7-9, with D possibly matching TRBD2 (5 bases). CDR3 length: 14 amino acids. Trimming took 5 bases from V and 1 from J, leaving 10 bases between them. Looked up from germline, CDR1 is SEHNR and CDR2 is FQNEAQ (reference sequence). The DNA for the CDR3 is TGTGCCAGCAGCCCCGGACTTCGCACAGATACGCAGTATTTT. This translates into CASSPGLRTDTQYF.

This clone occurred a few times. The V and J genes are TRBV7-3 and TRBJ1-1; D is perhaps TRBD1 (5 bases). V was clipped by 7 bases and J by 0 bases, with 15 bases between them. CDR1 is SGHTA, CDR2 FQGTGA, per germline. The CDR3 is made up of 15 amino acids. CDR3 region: CASTLFVGVNTEAFF. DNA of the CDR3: TGTGCCAGCACCCTATTCGTGGGGGTGAACACTGAAGCTTTCTTT. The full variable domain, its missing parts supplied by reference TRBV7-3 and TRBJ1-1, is GAGVSQTPSNKVTEKGKYVELRCDPISGHTALYWYRQSLGQGPEFLIYFQGTGAADDSGLPNDRFFAVRPEGSVSTLKIQRTERGDSAVYLCASTLFVGVNTEAFFGQGTRLTVV.

CDR3 sequence (DNA): TGTGCCAGCAGCTCGCAGAGCGCGAGCTCCTACAATGAGCAGTTCTTC. Translated, it gives CASSSQSASSYNEQFF. This sequence joins TRBV5-6 and TRBJ2-1; D unclear. The V end lost 3 bases, the J end lost 0 bases, and 13 bases lay between the germline ends. CDR3 length: 16 amino acids. Germline V CDR1 and CDR2: SGHDT, YYEEEE.

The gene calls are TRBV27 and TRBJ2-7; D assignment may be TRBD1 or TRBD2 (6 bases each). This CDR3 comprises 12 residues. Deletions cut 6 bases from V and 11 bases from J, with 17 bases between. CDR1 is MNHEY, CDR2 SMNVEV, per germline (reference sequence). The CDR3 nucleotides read TGTGCCAGCAGACCTAAGGGGGGAACGGAGTACTTC. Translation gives CASRPKGGTEYF.

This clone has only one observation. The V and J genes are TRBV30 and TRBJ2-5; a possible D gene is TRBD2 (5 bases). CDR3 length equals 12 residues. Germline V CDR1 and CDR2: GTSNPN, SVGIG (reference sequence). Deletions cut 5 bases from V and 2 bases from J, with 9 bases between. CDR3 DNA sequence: TGTGCCTGGGGTAGCGTACAAGAGACCCAGTACTTC. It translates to CAWGSVQETQYF.

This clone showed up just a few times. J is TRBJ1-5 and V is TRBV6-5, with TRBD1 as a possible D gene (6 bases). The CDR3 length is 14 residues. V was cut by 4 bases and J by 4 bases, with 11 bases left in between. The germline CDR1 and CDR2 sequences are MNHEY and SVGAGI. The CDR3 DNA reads TGTGCCAGCAGTTCCACGGGGGCTAATCAGCCCCAGCATTTT. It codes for CASSSTGANQPQHF.

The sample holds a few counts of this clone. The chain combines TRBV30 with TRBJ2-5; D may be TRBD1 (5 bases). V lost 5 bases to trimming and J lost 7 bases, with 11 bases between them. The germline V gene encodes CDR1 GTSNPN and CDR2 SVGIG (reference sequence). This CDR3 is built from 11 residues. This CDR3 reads CAWGAYPTQYF. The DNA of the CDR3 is TGTGCCTGGGGGGCCTATCCGACCCAGTACTTC. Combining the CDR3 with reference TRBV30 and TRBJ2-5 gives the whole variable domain SQTIHQWPATLVQPVGSPLSLECTVEGTSNPNLYWYRQAAGRGLQLLFYSVGIGQISSEVPQNLSASRPQDRQFILSSKKLLLSDSGFYLCAWGAYPTQYFGPGTRLLVL.

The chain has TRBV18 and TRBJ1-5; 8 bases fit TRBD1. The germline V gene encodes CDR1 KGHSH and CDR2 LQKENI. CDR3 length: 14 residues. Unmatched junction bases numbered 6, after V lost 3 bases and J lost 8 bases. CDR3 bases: TGTGCCAGCTCACCTACAGGACAGGGAGAGCCCCAGCATTTT. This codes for CASSPTGQGEPQHF.

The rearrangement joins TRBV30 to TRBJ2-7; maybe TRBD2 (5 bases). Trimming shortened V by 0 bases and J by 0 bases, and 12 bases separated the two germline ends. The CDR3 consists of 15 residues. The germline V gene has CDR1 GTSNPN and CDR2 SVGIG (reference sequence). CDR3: CAWSVLGSSSYEQYF. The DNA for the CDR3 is TGTGCCTGGAGTGTACTAGGGTCTAGCTCCTACGAGCAGTACTTC.

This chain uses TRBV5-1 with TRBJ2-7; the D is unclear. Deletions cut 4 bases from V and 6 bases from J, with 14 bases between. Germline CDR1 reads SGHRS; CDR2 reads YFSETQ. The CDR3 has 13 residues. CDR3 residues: CASSLDGQSEQYF. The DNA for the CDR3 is TGCGCCAGCAGCCTGGATGGGCAGAGCGAGCAGTACTTC.